This is a list of T cell receptor beta chains from one sample in a study of cytomegalovirus exposure and HLA in healthy donors. The repertoire was sequenced with immunoSEQ multiplex PCR; TCRdb's copy has only in-frame clones and lacks some. The table lists over 250,000 clones, about nine tenths of them singletons. The source material was PBMCs. The receptor set was obtained from a woman in her twenties or thirties in good health and CMV-seropositive. Each CDR3 is given with its conserved first and last residue. D genes are given only for firm matches. Some rows mark clone size as missing; the rest say once, few, many or name a class of expanded clone.

TRBD1	-	17	TRBJ2-5	TRBV4-2	CASSQDPLRGLQETQYF	TGTGCCAGCAGCCAAGATCCACTTAGGGGGCTACAAGAGACCCAGTACTTC
-	-	12	TRBJ2-2	TRBV29-1	CSVQQDTGELFF	TGCAGCGTTCAGCAGGACACCGGGGAGCTGTTTTTT
TRBD2	-	17	TRBJ2-3	TRBV27	CASSLPLLAGGTDTQYF	TGTGCCAGCAGTTTGCCCCTACTAGCGGGGGGCACAGATACGCAGTATTTT
TRBD1	few	13	TRBJ2-7	TRBV28	CASFPGQGAKQYF	TGTGCCAGCTTCCCCGGACAGGGGGCTAAGCAGTACTTC
TRBD2	-	15	TRBJ2-3	TRBV7-3	CASSLKASGVHTQYF	TGTGCCAGCAGCTTAAAGGCGAGCGGGGTACATACGCAGTATTTT
-	-	10	TRBJ2-5	TRBV20-1	CSASGETQYF	TGCAGTGCTAGCGGCGAGACCCAGTACTTC
-	-	12	TRBJ2-5	TRBV6-1	CASSRGRETQYF	TGTGCCAGCTCTCGGGGTAGAGAGACCCAGTACTTC
-	-	13	TRBJ1-4	TRBV11-2	CASSLGPDEKLFF	TGTGCCAGCAGCTTAGGGCCCGATGAAAAACTGTTTTTT
-	-	13	TRBJ2-2	TRBV6-5	CASQGSGTGELFF	TGTGCCAGCCAGGGGAGTGGCACCGGGGAGCTGTTTTTT
-	-	13	TRBJ1-3	TRBV2	CASSRAPWDTIYF	TGTGCCAGCAGTAGGGCTCCGTGGGACACCATATATTTT
-	-	14	TRBJ1-5	TRBV2	CASSEGLSTQPQHF	TGTGCCAGCAGTGAGGGACTGAGTACTCAGCCCCAGCATTTT
-	-	17	TRBJ2-6	TRBV5-4	CASGQDLLSSGANVLTF	TGTGCCAGTGGGCAGGACCTCCTTAGCTCTGGGGCCAACGTCCTGACTTTC
-	-	12	TRBJ2-7	TRBV28	CASLKLPWEQYF	TGTGCCAGCCTAAAACTACCCTGGGAGCAGTACTTC
-	-	14	TRBJ2-5	TRBV28	CASSSAWNQETQYF	TGTGCCAGCAGCTCCGCCTGGAACCAAGAGACCCAGTACTTC
-	once	15	TRBJ2-2	TRBV28	CASSPPRGDTGELFF	TGTGCCAGCAGTCCGCCACGGGGTGACACCGGGGAGCTGTTTTTT
-	-	16	TRBJ1-5	TRBV19	CASTIQGQEGNQPQHF	TGTGCCAGTACCATACAGGGACAAGAGGGCAATCAGCCCCAGCATTTT
TRBD1	-	17	TRBJ1-5	TRBV4-2	CASSQVSGDRGYQPQHF	TGTGCCAGCAGCCAAGTTAGCGGGGACAGGGGGTATCAGCCCCAGCATTTT
-	-	17	TRBJ2-1	TRBV7-6	CASSLAGVTSSYNEQFF	TGTGCCAGCAGCTTAGCAGGGGTTACAAGCTCCTACAATGAGCAGTTCTTC
-	-	15	TRBJ1-1	TRBV6-1	CASSDWQGVNTEAFF	TGTGCCAGCAGTGATTGGCAGGGAGTGAACACTGAAGCTTTCTTT
-	-	13	TRBJ1-2	TRBV28	CASSTGQYYGYTF	TGTGCCAGCAGTACGGGACAATACTATGGCTACACCTTC
TRBD1	-	13	TRBJ1-2	TRBV27	CASSPGTGYGYTF	TGTGCCAGCAGCCCCGGGACAGGCTATGGCTACACCTTC